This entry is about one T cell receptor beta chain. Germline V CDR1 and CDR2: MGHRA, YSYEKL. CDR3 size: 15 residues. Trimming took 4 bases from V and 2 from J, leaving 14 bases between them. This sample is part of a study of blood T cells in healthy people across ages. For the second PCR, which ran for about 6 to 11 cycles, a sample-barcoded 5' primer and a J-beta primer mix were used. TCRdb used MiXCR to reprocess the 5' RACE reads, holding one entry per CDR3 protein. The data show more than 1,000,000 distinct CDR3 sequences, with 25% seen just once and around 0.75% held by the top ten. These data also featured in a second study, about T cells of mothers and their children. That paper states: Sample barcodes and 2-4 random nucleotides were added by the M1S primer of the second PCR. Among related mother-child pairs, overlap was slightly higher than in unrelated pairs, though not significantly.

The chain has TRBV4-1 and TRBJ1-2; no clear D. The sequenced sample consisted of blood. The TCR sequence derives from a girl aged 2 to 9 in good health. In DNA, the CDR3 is TGCGCCAGCAGCCCCTCGTCGGGCCTGAACTATGGCTACACCTTC. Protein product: CASSPSSGLNYGYTF.